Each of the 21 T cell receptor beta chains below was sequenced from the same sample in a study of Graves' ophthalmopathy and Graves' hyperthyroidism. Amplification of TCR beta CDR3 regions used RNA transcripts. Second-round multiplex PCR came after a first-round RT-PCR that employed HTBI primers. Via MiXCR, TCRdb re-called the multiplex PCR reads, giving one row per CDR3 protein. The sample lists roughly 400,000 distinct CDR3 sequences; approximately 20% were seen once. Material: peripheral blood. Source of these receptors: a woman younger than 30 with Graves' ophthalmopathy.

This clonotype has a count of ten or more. This chain's CDR3 is CAWGVGRQAFF. DNA for the CDR3: TGTGCCTGGGGAGTCGGGAGGCAAGCTTTCTTT. V and J are TRBV30 and TRBJ1-1; D gene uncertain. V lost 5 bases and J lost 9, with 13 bases in between. The germline gives CDR1 GTSNPN, CDR2 SVGIG (reference sequence). This CDR3 spans 11 amino acids. The variable domain in full, completed from reference TRBV30 and TRBJ1-1, reads SQTIHQWPATLVQPVGSPLSLECTVEGTSNPNLYWYRQAAGRGLQLLFYSVGIGQISSEVPQNLSASRPQDRQFILSSKKLLLSDSGFYLCAWGVGRQAFFGQGTRLTVV.

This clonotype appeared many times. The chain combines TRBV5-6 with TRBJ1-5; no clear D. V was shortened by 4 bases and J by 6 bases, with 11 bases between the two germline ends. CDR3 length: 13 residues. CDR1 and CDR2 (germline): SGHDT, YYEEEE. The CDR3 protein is CASSRKVSQPQHF. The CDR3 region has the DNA TGTGCCAGCAGCCGTAAGGTCAGTCAGCCCCAGCATTTT.

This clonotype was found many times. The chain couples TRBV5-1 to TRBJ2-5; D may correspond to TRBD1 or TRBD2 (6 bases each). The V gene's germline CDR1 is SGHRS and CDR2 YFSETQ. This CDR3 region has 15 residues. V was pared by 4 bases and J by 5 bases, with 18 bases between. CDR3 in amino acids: CASSPWGAAGETQYF. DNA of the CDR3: TGCGCCAGCAGCCCCTGGGGGGCTGCGGGGGAGACCCAGTACTTC.

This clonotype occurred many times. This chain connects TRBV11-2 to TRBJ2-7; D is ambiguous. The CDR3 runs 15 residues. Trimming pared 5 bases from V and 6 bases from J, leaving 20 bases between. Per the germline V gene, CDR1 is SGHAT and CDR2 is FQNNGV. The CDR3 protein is CASSLRGPILGEQYF. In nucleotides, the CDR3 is TGTGCCAGCAGCCTTCGTGGACCAATATTGGGCGAGCAGTACTTC.

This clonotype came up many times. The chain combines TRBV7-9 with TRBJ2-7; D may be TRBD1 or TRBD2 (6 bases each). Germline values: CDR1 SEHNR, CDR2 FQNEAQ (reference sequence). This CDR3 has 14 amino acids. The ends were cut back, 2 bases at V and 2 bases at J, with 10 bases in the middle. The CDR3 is CASSLRGEPYEQYF. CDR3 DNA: TGTGCCAGCAGCTTAAGGGGGGAACCCTACGAGCAGTACTTC.

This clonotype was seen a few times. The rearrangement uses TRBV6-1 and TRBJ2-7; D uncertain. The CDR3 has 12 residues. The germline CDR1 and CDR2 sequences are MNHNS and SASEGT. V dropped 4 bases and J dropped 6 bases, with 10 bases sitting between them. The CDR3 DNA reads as TGTGCCAGCAGTGCGGAACTGGGCGAGCAGTACTTC. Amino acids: CASSAELGEQYF.

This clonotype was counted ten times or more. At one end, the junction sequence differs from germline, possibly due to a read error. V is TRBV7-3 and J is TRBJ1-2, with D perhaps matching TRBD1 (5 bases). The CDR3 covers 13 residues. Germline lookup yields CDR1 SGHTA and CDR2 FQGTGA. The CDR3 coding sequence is TGTGCCAGCAGCTTCCTCCCGGGGGGGGAATTCGCCTTC. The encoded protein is CASSFLPGGEFAF.

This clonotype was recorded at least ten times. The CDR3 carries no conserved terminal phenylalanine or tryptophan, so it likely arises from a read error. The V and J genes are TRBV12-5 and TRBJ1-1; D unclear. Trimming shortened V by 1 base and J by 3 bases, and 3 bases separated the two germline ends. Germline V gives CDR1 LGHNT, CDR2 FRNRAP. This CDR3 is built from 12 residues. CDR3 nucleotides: TGTGCTAGTGGTTTGGATTACACTGAAGCTTTCCTT. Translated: CASGLDYTEAFL.

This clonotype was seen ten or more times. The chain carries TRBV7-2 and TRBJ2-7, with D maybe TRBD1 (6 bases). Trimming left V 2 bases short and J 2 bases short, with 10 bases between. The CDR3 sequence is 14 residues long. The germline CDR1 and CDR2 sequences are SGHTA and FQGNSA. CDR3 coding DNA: TGTGCCAGCAGCTTAAACAGGGCAACCTACGAGCAGTACTTC. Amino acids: CASSLNRATYEQYF.

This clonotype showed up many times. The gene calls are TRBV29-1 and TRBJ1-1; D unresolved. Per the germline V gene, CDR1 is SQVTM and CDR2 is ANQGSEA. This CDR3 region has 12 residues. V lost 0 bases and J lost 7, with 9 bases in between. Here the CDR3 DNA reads TGCAGCGTTGAAGATAGGAGCCTTGAAGCTTTCTTT. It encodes CSVEDRSLEAFF.

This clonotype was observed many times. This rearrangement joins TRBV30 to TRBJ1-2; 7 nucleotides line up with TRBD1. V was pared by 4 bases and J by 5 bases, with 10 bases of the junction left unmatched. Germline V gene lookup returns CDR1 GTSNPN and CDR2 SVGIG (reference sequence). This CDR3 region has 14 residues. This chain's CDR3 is CAWTTGALGYGYTF. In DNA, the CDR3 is TGTGCCTGGACTACAGGGGCCCTAGGGTATGGCTACACCTTC.

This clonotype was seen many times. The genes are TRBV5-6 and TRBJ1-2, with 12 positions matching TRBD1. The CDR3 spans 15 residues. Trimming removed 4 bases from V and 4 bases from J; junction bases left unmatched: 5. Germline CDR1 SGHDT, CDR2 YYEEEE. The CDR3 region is CASSPGTGGSYGYTF. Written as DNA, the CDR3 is TGTGCCAGCAGCCCCGGGACAGGGGGCTCCTATGGCTACACCTTC. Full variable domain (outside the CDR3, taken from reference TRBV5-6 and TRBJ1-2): DAGVTQSPTHLIKTRGQQVTLRCSPKSGHDTVSWYQQALGQGPQFIFQYYEEEERQRGNFPDRFSGHQFPNYSSELNVNALLLGDSALYLCASSPGTGGSYGYTFGSGTRLTVV.

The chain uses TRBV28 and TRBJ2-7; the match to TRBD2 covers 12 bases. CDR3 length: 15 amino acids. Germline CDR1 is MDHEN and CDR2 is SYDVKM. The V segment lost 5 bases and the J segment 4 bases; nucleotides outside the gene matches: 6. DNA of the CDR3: TGTGCCAGCAGTCCGACTAGCGGGAGTTGGTACGAGCAGTACTTC. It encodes CASSPTSGSWYEQYF.

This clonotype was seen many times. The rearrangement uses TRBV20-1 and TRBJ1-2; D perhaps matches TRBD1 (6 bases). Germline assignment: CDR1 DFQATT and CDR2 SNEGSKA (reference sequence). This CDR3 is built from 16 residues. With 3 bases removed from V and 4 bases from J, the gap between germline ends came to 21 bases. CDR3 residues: CSASGVGGGVGYGYTF. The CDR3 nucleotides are TGCAGTGCTAGCGGGGTTGGAGGGGGAGTGGGCTATGGCTACACCTTC.

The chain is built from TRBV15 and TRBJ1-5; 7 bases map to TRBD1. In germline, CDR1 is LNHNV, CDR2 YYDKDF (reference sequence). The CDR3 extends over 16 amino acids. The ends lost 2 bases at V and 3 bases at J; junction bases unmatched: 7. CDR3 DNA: TGTGCCACCAGCAGACCCGGGACAGAGGTCAATCAGCCCCAGCATTTT. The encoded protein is CATSRPGTEVNQPQHF. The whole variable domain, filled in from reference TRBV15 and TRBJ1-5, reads DAMVIQNPRYQVTQFGKPVTLSCSQTLNHNVMYWYQQKSSQAPKLLFHYYDKDFNNEADTPDNFQSRRPNTSFCFLDIRSPGLGDTAMYLCATSRPGTEVNQPQHFGDGTRLSIL.

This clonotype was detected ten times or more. The chain's CDR3 is CASSLSDRGNTEAFF. The CDR3 nucleotides are TGTGCCAGCAGTTTAAGTGACAGGGGGAACACTGAAGCTTTCTTT. The V and J genes are TRBV28 and TRBJ1-1; 8 bases are shared with TRBD1. CDR1 MDHEN and CDR2 SYDVKM come from the germline V gene. This CDR3 is 15 amino acids long. With 2 bases clipped from V and 1 base from J, the junction kept 3 bases outside the gene matches.

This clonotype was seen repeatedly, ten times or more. CDR3 nucleotides: TGTGCCAGCAGTTCCCCTGGAGGATGGAACACCGGGGAGCTGTTTTTT. The encoded protein is CASSSPGGWNTGELFF. The chain carries TRBV6-2 or TRBV6-3 and TRBJ2-2, with a tentative D call TRBD2 (5 bases). V was cut by 4 bases and J by 1 base, with 13 bases left in between. Germline V CDR1 and CDR2: MNHEY, SVGEGT. The CDR3 sequence is 16 residues long.

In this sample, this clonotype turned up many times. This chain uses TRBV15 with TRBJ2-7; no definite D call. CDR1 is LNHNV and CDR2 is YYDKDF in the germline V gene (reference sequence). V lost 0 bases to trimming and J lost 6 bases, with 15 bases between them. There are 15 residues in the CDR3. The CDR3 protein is CATSRDVDQVREQYF. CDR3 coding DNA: TGTGCCACCAGCAGAGACGTGGACCAGGTTCGCGAGCAGTACTTC.

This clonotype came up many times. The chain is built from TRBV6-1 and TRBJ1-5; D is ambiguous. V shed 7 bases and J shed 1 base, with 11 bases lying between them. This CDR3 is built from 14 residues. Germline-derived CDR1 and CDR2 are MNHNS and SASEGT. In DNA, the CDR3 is TGTGCCAGCATGGGAATCCTAAGCAATCAGCCCCAGCATTTT. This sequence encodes CASMGILSNQPQHF.

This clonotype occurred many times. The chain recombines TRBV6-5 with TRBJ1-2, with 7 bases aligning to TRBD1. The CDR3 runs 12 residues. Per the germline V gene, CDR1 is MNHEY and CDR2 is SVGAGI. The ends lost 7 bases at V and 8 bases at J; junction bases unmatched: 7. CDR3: CASTQGEAGYTF. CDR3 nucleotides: TGTGCCAGCACCCAGGGGGAGGCGGGCTACACCTTC.

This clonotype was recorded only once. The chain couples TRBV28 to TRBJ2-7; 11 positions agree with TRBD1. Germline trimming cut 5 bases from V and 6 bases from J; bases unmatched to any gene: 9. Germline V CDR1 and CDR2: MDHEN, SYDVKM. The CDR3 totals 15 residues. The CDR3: CASSDRDRGYSEQYF. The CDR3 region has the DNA TGTGCCAGCAGTGACCGGGACAGGGGGTACTCCGAGCAGTACTTC.